The clone carrying this TCR beta chain has at least ten counts. What it binds is unknown. This specimen comes from a study of human T cells and chemical hapten exposure. Across the study: Doses of diphenylcyclopropenone went to the patients' scalps weekly throughout the approximately 22-week study.

Germline V gene sequence: CDR1 SGHDT, CDR2 YYEEEE. Trimming removed 4 bases from V and 7 bases from J, with 9 bases in between. The CDR3 is 12 amino acids. What the library attached to individual cDNA molecules were unique molecular identifiers. TCRdb itself ran the RACE reads through MiXCR, one entry per CDR3 protein. Here the sample spans roughly 54,000 distinct CDR3 sequences, 9.9% being singletons. Study-wide findings and caveats: Those TCRs sitting above 1 in 1000 frequency stayed the same with DPC sensitization.

Time point denoted: patch test 2, 6 weeks after DPC sensitization. Treatment indicated: therapeutic diphenylcyclopropenone sensitization with weekly scalp DPC. Those who donated were patients with alopecia, 18 to 70 years of age, and suitable for DPC. Sequences were derived from whole blood, sampled in connection with sensitization to the hapten diphenylcyclopropenone (DPC). V and J are TRBV5-6 and TRBJ1-5; D not resolved. The TCR was taken from a woman between 50 and 59 years old with alopecia areata. Some clones in this sample may be carry-over from other donors' samples. DNA for the CDR3: TGTGCCAGCAGCCTTTACAGCCAGCCCCAGCATTTT. This codes for CASSLYSQPQHF.